What follows are 14 T cell receptor beta chains derived from one specimen sequenced in a study of control samples from healthy donors and cancer patients. The repertoire was sequenced with immunoSEQ multiplex PCR; TCRdb's copy has only in-frame clones and lacks some. Of around 140,000 clones in the sample, around 93% were seen once. Sample: blood. These receptors were collected from a woman aged 45-65 years in good health.

V usage is TRBV28 and J usage is TRBJ2-1; D is perhaps TRBD1 or TRBD2 (6 bases each). Germline V gives CDR1 MDHEN, CDR2 SYDVKM. The CDR3 consists of 16 residues. Trimming stripped 6 bases from V and 0 bases from J, with 15 bases between. This CDR3 is CASSSPGASSYNEQFF. The CDR3 DNA follows: TGTGCCAGCAGCTCCCCGGGGGCAAGCTCCTACAATGAGCAGTTCTTC.

This chain uses TRBV4-1 with TRBJ1-4; D is undetermined. CDR3 length equals 16 residues. Trimming removed 0 bases at V and 0 bases at J, with 8 bases between. Germline V gene sequence: CDR1 MGHRA, CDR2 YSYEKL. Here the CDR3 DNA reads TGCGCCAGCAGCCAAGATCCAGGAGCAACTAATGAAAAACTGTTTTTT. It is translated as CASSQDPGATNEKLFF.

J is TRBJ1-5 and V is TRBV19; D remains unclear. This CDR3 contains 13 residues. The germline gives CDR1 LNHDA, CDR2 SQIVND (reference sequence). Trimming shortened V by 4 bases and J by 3 bases, and 7 bases separated the two germline ends. CDR3 sequence: CASSKEFNQPQHF. The CDR3 region has the DNA TGTGCCAGTAGTAAGGAATTCAATCAGCCCCAGCATTTT.

V is TRBV4-2 and J is TRBJ2-5, with 11 bases lining up with TRBD2. Germline V gene sequence: CDR1 LGHNA, CDR2 YNFKEQ. This CDR3 is 16 amino acids long. V was pared by 0 bases and J by 5 bases, with 5 bases of the junction left unmatched. The CDR3: CASSQDGTSGSETQYF. The CDR3 region has the DNA TGTGCCAGCAGCCAAGATGGAACTAGCGGGAGTGAGACCCAGTACTTC.

The genes are TRBV30 and TRBJ1-1; D remains ambiguous. Trimming pared 3 bases from V and 1 base from J, leaving 9 bases between. This CDR3 region has 13 residues. Per the germline V gene, CDR1 is GTSNPN and CDR2 is SVGIG (reference sequence). CDR3 amino acids: CAWSKGGNTEAFF. The CDR3 bases are TGTGCCTGGAGCAAGGGAGGGAACACTGAAGCTTTCTTT.

The chain joins TRBV11-2 to TRBJ1-1; D is possibly TRBD1 (5 bases). Trimming pared 5 bases from V and 6 bases from J, leaving 16 bases between. The CDR3 spans 14 residues. Germline CDR1 reads SGHAT; CDR2 reads FQNNGV. CDR3 protein: CASSVGDRGAEAFF. The DNA for the CDR3 is TGTGCCAGCAGCGTGGGGGATCGGGGGGCTGAAGCTTTCTTT.

The chain is built from TRBV5-4 and TRBJ2-1, with TRBD2 matching 13 bases. CDR1 is SGHNT and CDR2 is YYREEE in the germline V gene (reference sequence). The ends lost 0 bases at V and 3 bases at J; junction bases unmatched: 0. This CDR3 contains 16 residues. CDR3 sequence: CASSLGTSGGYNEQFF. The CDR3 DNA sequence: TGTGCCAGCAGCTTGGGGACTAGCGGGGGCTACAATGAGCAGTTCTTC.

The CDR3 DNA follows: TGTGCCAGTAGTACTCGACAGGGGGCGCGTGAAAAACTGTTTTTT. It is translated as CASSTRQGAREKLFF. This rearrangement joins TRBV19 to TRBJ1-4, with 10 nucleotides matching TRBD1. The CDR3 extends over 15 amino acids. Germline loops: CDR1 LNHDA, CDR2 SQIVND (reference sequence). V shed 4 bases, J shed 7 bases, and the junction held 6 bases outside the gene matches.

In its sample, this clone was seen a few times. The chain has TRBV27 and TRBJ2-1; 9 bases line up with TRBD2. The CDR3 is 19 residues long. Losses at the gene ends were 5 bases for V and 3 bases for J; bases not matched to a gene: 17. The V gene's germline CDR1 is MNHEY and CDR2 SMNVEV (reference sequence). This chain's CDR3 is CASSPPLGAGGRGYNEQFF. CDR3 nucleotides: TGTGCCAGCAGTCCCCCGCTGGGAGCGGGAGGCCGGGGCTACAATGAGCAGTTCTTC.

The J gene is TRBJ1-2, the V gene TRBV7-8, with D possibly matching TRBD1 (5 bases). The germline V gene encodes CDR1 SGHVS and CDR2 FQNEAQ. The length of the CDR3 is 16 residues. Trimming took 1 base from V and 6 from J, leaving 18 bases between them. The chain's CDR3 is CASSLGGQGAGDGYTF. CDR3 DNA: TGTGCCAGCAGCTTAGGTGGGCAGGGAGCGGGTGATGGCTACACCTTC. Full variable domain (remainder filled in from reference TRBV7-8 and TRBJ1-2): GAGVSQSPRYKVAKRGQDVALRCDPISGHVSLFWYQQALGQGPEFLTYFQNEAQLDKSGLPSDRFFAERPEGSVSTLKIQRTQQEDSAVYLCASSLGGQGAGDGYTFGSGTRLTVV.

Concerning this clone itself: Other DNA sequences in the sample encode the same CDR3. This chain uses TRBV2 with TRBJ2-2; 11 bases agree with TRBD2. V lost 6 bases, J lost 5 bases, and 5 bases stayed unmatched. The V gene's germline CDR1 is SNHLY and CDR2 FYNNEI. This CDR3 is built from 15 residues. This chain's CDR3 is CASSPLAGETGELFF. As DNA, the CDR3 is TGTGCCAGCAGCCCACTAGCGGGAGAAACCGGGGAGCTGTTTTTT.

The rearrangement joins TRBV30 to TRBJ2-5, with 7 nucleotides matching TRBD1. Germline CDR1 is GTSNPN and CDR2 is SVGIG (reference sequence). CDR3 size: 13 residues. V was pared by 0 bases and J by 5 bases, with 3 bases of the junction left unmatched. DNA of the CDR3: TGTGCCTGGAGTGTAAAGGGGGCTGAGACCCAGTACTTC. Amino acids: CAWSVKGAETQYF.

The chain couples TRBV15 to TRBJ2-2; D is ambiguous. With 5 bases removed from V and 1 base from J, the gap between germline ends came to 11 bases. CDR1 LNHNV and CDR2 YYDKDF come from the germline V gene (reference sequence). This CDR3 spans 15 amino acids. The CDR3 DNA sequence: TGTGCCACCAGCGGATTATACGGGAACACCGGGGAGCTGTTTTTT. It is translated as CATSGLYGNTGELFF.

The chain carries TRBV6-5 and TRBJ2-3; D is uncertain. V lost 4 bases to trimming and J lost 5 bases, with 13 bases between them. The CDR3 covers 14 residues. The V gene's germline CDR1 is MNHEY and CDR2 SVGAGI. The DNA of the CDR3 is TGTGCCAGCAGTTTACTGTCCTCCGTAGATACGCAGTATTTT. It encodes CASSLLSSVDTQYF.